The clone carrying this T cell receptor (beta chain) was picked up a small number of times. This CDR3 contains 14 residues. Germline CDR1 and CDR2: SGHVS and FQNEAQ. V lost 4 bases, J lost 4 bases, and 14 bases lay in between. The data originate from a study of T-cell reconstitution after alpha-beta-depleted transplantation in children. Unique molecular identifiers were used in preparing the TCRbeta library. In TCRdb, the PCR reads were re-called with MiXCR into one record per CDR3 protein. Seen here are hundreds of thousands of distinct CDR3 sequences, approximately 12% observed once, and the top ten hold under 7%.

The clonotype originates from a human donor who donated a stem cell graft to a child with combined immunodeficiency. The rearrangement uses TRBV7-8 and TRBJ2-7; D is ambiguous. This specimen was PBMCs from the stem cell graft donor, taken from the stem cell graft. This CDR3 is CASSSEDGWYEQYF. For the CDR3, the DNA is TGTGCCAGCAGCTCAGAGGACGGTTGGTACGAGCAGTACTTC.